This passage covers 20 T cell receptor beta chains from one sample sequenced in a study of post-analysis software for immune sequencing data. These receptors lack a known antigen. Overall study findings and caveats: A few TRBV segments (TRBV5-6, TRBV5-1 and TRBV20-1 among them) occurred more frequently in patients than in controls.

The TCR beta cDNA libraries contained unique molecular identifiers. TCRdb re-called the PCR reads with MiXCR, one entry per CDR3 protein. The sample consists of roughly 570,000 distinct CDR3 sequences, approximately 31% of them appearing once. Sequenced: blood. These receptors were collected from a girl aged 2-17 years with multiple sclerosis.

This clonotype turned up a few times. The chain is built from TRBV4-1 and TRBJ1-5, with TRBD1 identical over 8 bases. V was clipped by 4 bases and J by 2 bases; unmatched bases: 10. From germline, CDR1 is MGHRA and CDR2 YSYEKL. The CDR3 has 17 residues. CDR3 sequence (DNA): TGCGCCAGCAGCCCCCCAGGGGGCAGGGGCGGCAATCAGCCCCAGCATTTT. Amino acid sequence: CASSPPGGRGGNQPQHF.

The chain joins TRBV28 to TRBJ1-1; TRBD1 is a possible D gene (6 bases). Germline loops: CDR1 MDHEN, CDR2 SYDVKM. This CDR3 spans 13 amino acids. Trimming removed 7 bases at V and 4 bases at J, with 13 bases between. This chain's CDR3 is CASNGGLVTEAFF. CDR3 nucleotides: TGTGCCAGCAATGGGGGCTTAGTCACTGAAGCTTTCTTT.

This sequence joins TRBV29-1 and TRBJ2-7, with 11 nucleotides matching TRBD2. After removal of 7 bases from V and 3 bases from J, the junction contained 5 bases not matched to a gene. The CDR3 has 13 amino acids. Germline V gene sequence: CDR1 SQVTM, CDR2 ANQGSEA. This chain's CDR3 is CSASLAGGYEQYF. The CDR3 DNA sequence: TGCAGCGCCTCGCTAGCGGGAGGCTACGAGCAGTACTTC.

This clonotype was counted at least ten times. The genes are TRBV29-1 and TRBJ2-6; 10 bases match TRBD1. The CDR3 is made up of 14 amino acids. Germline V lookup: CDR1 SQVTM, CDR2 ANQGSEA. J gave up 2 bases and V 6 bases, and 1 base lay outside the gene matches. This chain's CDR3 is CSVGQGAGANVLTF. For the CDR3, the DNA is TGCAGCGTAGGACAGGGGGCTGGGGCCAACGTCCTGACTTTC.

The chain carries TRBV6-2 or TRBV6-3 and TRBJ2-5, with TRBD1 identical over 7 bases. The CDR3 has 16 amino acids. Trimming cost V 2 bases and J 11 bases; bases outside gene matches: 17. Germline values: CDR1 MNHEY, CDR2 SVGEGT. CDR3 coding DNA: TGTGCCAGCAGTTACCCCCACGGACAGGACCTTCCGCGGCAGTACTTC. Translated: CASSYPHGQDLPRQYF.

The CDR3 nucleotides read TGTGCCAGCAGCCCTACCCCACAGCGGGGGTATCAAGAGACCCAGTACTTC. The encoded protein is CASSPTPQRGYQETQYF. The chain has TRBV7-9 and TRBJ2-5; 8 bases agree with TRBD2. V shed 5 bases and J 2 bases; nucleotides not matched to a gene: 13. The germline V gene encodes CDR1 SEHNR and CDR2 FQNEAQ (reference sequence). CDR3 length: 17 amino acids.

V usage is TRBV6-6 and J usage is TRBJ2-7; D uncertain. V was shortened by 2 bases and J by 1 base, with 9 bases between the two germline ends. CDR1 is MNHNY, CDR2 SVGAGI, per germline (reference sequence). The CDR3 covers 14 residues. CDR3 DNA sequence: TGTGCCAGCAGTTACCCTTTTCCTTCCTACGAGCAGTACTTC. Translating it yields CASSYPFPSYEQYF.

This clonotype has only a few counts. A read error may produce the germline difference seen at one junction end. The chain uses TRBV11-2 and TRBJ1-6; D might be TRBD1 (5 bases). The CDR3 is made up of 15 amino acids. Germline CDR1 and CDR2: SGHAT and FQNNGV. The CDR3: CASSLRTLSNSPPHF. The CDR3 DNA follows: TGTGCCAGCAGCTTAAGGACATTAAGCAATTCACCCCCCCACTTT.

The J gene is TRBJ2-3, the V gene TRBV5-1, with a weak D call TRBD2 (5 bases). The CDR3 loop spans 15 amino acids. V was clipped by 6 bases and J by 1 base, with 15 bases between them. CDR1 SGHRS and CDR2 YFSETQ come from the germline V gene. The CDR3 region is CASTAGLLRTDTQYF. DNA for the CDR3: TGCGCCAGCACCGCGGGCCTACTCCGCACAGATACGCAGTATTTT.

The CDR3 loop is CASSLGQLRRYTF. The CDR3 DNA is TGTGCCAGCAGCTTAGGTCAATTACGGCGCTACACCTTC. The chain uses TRBV7-9 and TRBJ1-2; no reliable D call. Germline assignment: CDR1 SEHNR and CDR2 FQNEAQ (reference sequence). Trimming pared 1 base from V and 9 bases from J, leaving 12 bases between. The CDR3 runs 13 residues. The full variable domain, with the rest looked up from reference TRBV7-9 and TRBJ1-2, is DTGVSQNPRHKITKRGQNVTFRCDPISEHNRLYWYRQTLGQGPEFLTYFQNEAQLEKSRLLSDRFSAERPKGSFSTLEIQRTEQGDSAMYLCASSLGQLRRYTFGSGTRLTVV.

The chain combines TRBV10-3 with TRBJ1-4, with 8 bases that match TRBD1. Looked up from germline, CDR1 is ENHRY and CDR2 is SYGVKD. The CDR3 consists of 14 residues. Trimming at V came to 10 bases and at J to 8 bases, leaving 12 bases not matched to a gene. The CDR3 bases are TGTGCCAGCCGATCGGGGACAGGAGACGAAAAACTGTTTTTT. Its protein product is CASRSGTGDEKLFF.

The chain joins TRBV5-6 to TRBJ1-4, with 9 bases lining up with TRBD1. V was clipped by 3 bases and J by 0 bases; unmatched bases: 6. This CDR3 is 17 amino acids long. Germline V gene data show CDR1 as SGHDT and CDR2 as YYEEEE. The CDR3 region has the DNA TGTGCCAGCAGCTCCGGACAGGGGCTTACAACTAATGAAAAACTGTTTTTT. It specifies CASSSGQGLTTNEKLFF.

CDR3 sequence: CASRGRDSADTQYF. CDR3 coding DNA: TGTGCCAGCAGGGGCAGGGATTCGGCAGATACGCAGTATTTT. The chain carries TRBV6-1 and TRBJ2-3, with a possible D match to TRBD1 (5 bases). V gave up 6 bases and J gave up 4 bases, with 14 bases separating them. Germline V CDR1 and CDR2: MNHNS, SASEGT. This CDR3 region has 14 residues.

The rearrangement uses TRBV5-1 and TRBJ2-7; 9 bases match TRBD2. Per the germline V gene, CDR1 is SGHRS and CDR2 is YFSETQ. The CDR3 loop spans 16 amino acids. Unmatched junction bases numbered 6, after V lost 2 bases and J lost 0 bases. The CDR3, as DNA: TGCGCCAGCAGCTTCAATAGCGGGGGCCTCTCCTACGAGCAGTACTTC. Amino acids: CASSFNSGGLSYEQYF.

The rearrangement links TRBV11-2 to TRBJ1-2; possibly TRBD1 for D (6 bases). V was pared by 5 bases and J by 4 bases, with 17 bases between. This CDR3 contains 15 residues. The germline V gene encodes CDR1 SGHAT and CDR2 FQNNGV. CDR3 protein: CASSQGQGRAYGYTF. Here the CDR3 DNA reads TGTGCCAGCAGCCAGGGGCAGGGAAGGGCCTATGGCTACACCTTC.

In its sample, this clonotype was seen a few times. The gene calls are TRBV5-1 and TRBJ1-1; no reliable D call. This CDR3 contains 12 residues. Germline-derived CDR1 and CDR2 are SGHRS and YFSETQ. Trimming shortened V by 7 bases and J by 1 base, and 8 bases separated the two germline ends. CDR3 protein: CASVGGNTEAFF. CDR3 in DNA: TGCGCCAGCGTCGGAGGGAACACTGAAGCTTTCTTT.

This clonotype has only a few counts. The V gene is TRBV5-1, the J gene TRBJ2-6, with D perhaps matching TRBD1 (6 bases). V shed 2 bases and J shed 1 base, with 13 bases lying between them. This CDR3 is built from 17 residues. The germline CDR1 and CDR2 sequences are SGHRS and YFSETQ. Written as DNA, the CDR3 is TGCGCCAGCAGCTTCGGGACACCGTTGTCTGGGGCCAACGTCCTGACTTTC. Translation gives CASSFGTPLSGANVLTF.

This clonotype was picked up a small number of times. The chain recombines TRBV4-1 with TRBJ1-5; a weak D match, TRBD1 (6 bases). With 0 bases removed from V and 6 bases from J, the gap between germline ends came to 12 bases. This CDR3 has 15 amino acids. Germline CDR1 and CDR2: MGHRA and YSYEKL. The CDR3 protein is CASSQDGGGVQPQHF. CDR3 nucleotide sequence: TGCGCCAGCAGCCAAGATGGGGGGGGCGTTCAGCCCCAGCATTTT.

This clonotype was seen a single time. This rearrangement joins TRBV12-3 or TRBV12-4 to TRBJ2-3; the D gene is possibly TRBD2 (5 bases). Trimming cost V 7 bases and J 1 base, with 9 bases left between them. CDR3 size: 13 residues. The CDR3 DNA reads TGTGCCAGCAAATTGGGAGGCACAGATACGCAGTATTTT. Translating gives CASKLGGTDTQYF.

A few counts support this clonotype. This chain uses TRBV7-9 with TRBJ2-1; D gene unclear. The V and J ends lost 5 bases and 10 bases respectively, with 15 bases between them. Germline V lookup: CDR1 SEHNR, CDR2 FQNEAQ (reference sequence). This CDR3 comprises 13 residues. In nucleotides, the CDR3 is TGTGCCAGCAGCCCGGATTATCCCAGAGAGCAGTTCTTC. This gives the protein CASSPDYPREQFF. Filled out from reference TRBV7-9 and TRBJ2-1, the complete variable domain reads DTGVSQNPRHKITKRGQNVTFRCDPISEHNRLYWYRQTLGQGPEFLTYFQNEAQLEKSRLLSDRFSAERPKGSFSTLEIQRTEQGDSAMYLCASSPDYPREQFFGPGTRLTVL.